This T cell receptor beta chain stems from a study of Graves' ophthalmopathy and Graves' hyperthyroidism. This clonotype came up many times. The authors amplified TCR beta CDR3 regions, and they did so from RNA transcripts for repertoire sequencing. HTBI primers primed a first-round RT-PCR, and a second-round multiplex PCR followed. In TCRdb, the multiplex PCR reads were re-called with MiXCR into one record per CDR3 protein. The table shows around 170,000 distinct CDR3 sequences, with roughly 37% occurring only once. The CDR3 totals 15 residues. The germline V gene encodes CDR1 MNHEY and CDR2 SVGAGI. V was cut by 0 bases and J by 6 bases, with 15 bases left in between.

Sequencing was carried out using peripheral blood. The receptor comes from a woman aged 40 to 55 with Graves' ophthalmopathy. This chain links TRBV6-5 with TRBJ2-7; TRBD1 might be the D (5 bases). The CDR3: CASSYSNRNKGEQYF. The CDR3 DNA reads as TGTGCCAGCAGTTACTCGAACAGGAATAAGGGCGAGCAGTACTTC.